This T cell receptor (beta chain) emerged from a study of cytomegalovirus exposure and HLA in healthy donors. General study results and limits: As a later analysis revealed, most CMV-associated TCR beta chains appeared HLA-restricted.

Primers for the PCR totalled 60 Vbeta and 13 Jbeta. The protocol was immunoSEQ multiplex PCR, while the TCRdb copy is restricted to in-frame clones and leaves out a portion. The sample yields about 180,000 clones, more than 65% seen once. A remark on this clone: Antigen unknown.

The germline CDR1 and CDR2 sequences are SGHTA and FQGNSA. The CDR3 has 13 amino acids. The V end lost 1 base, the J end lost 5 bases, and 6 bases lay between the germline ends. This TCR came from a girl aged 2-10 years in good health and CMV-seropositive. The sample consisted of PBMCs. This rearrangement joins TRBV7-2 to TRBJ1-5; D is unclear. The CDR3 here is CASSLVQDQPQHF. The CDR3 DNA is TGTGCCAGCAGCTTAGTCCAGGATCAGCCCCAGCATTTT.